The 30 T cell receptor beta chains presented below share a single source sample, sequenced in a study of cytomegalovirus exposure and HLA in healthy donors. The PCR contained 60 Vbeta and 13 Jbeta primers. Profiled with immunoSEQ multiplex PCR; TCRdb holds only in-frame clones, not every one. The sample includes about 84,000 clones, more than 70% of them seen just once. Sequencing was performed on PBMCs. Receptors were obtained from a male donor in good health and CMV-seropositive.

V and J are TRBV7-9 and TRBJ1-5, with D tentatively TRBD1 (6 bases). This CDR3 has 13 amino acids. Germline V lookup: CDR1 SEHNR, CDR2 FQNEAQ (reference sequence). The CDR3 coding sequence is TGTTCCGGACAGACATTTAGCAATCAGCCCCAGCATTTT. It is translated as CSGQTFSNQPQHF.

J is TRBJ2-7 and V is TRBV14; 7 nucleotides match TRBD1. Germline-derived CDR1 and CDR2 are SGHDN and FVKESK. Trimming removed 2 bases from V and 0 bases from J; junction bases left unmatched: 4. The CDR3 extends over 15 amino acids. CDR3 residues: CASSQLGQVSYEQYF. CDR3 nucleotides: TGTGCCAGCAGCCAACTCGGACAGGTCTCCTACGAGCAGTACTTC.

CDR3 in amino acids: CASSKIAGGAYEQYF. CDR3 in DNA: TGTGCCAGCAGCAAGATAGCGGGAGGAGCCTACGAGCAGTACTTC. The genes are TRBV7-2 and TRBJ2-7, with 10 nucleotides matching TRBD2. The CDR3 sequence is 15 residues long. Germline assignment: CDR1 SGHTA and CDR2 FQGNSA. J gave up 2 bases and V 5 bases, and 6 bases lay outside the gene matches.

The chain carries TRBV19 and TRBJ2-5; 16 bases map to TRBD2. This CDR3 has 19 residues. The V and J ends lost 4 bases and 0 bases, in that order; junction bases with no gene match: 8. CDR1 LNHDA and CDR2 SQIVND come from the germline V gene (reference sequence). The CDR3, as DNA: TGTGCCAGTAGTAGGGGACTAGCGGGAGGGCCGAAGAACCAAGAGACCCAGTACTTC. Residues: CASSRGLAGGPKNQETQYF.

The V call is TRBV28, the J call TRBJ2-5; D remains unclear. The CDR3 spans 12 residues. Germline V lookup: CDR1 MDHEN, CDR2 SYDVKM. V lost 5 bases and J 3 bases, leaving 7 bases between the germline ends. The CDR3 spells CASSPQEETQYF. In DNA form, the CDR3 reads TGTGCCAGCAGTCCTCAGGAAGAGACCCAGTACTTC.

The chain links TRBV28 to TRBJ1-5; 7 bases agree with TRBD1. V was pared by 4 bases and J by 5 bases, with 8 bases of the junction left unmatched. The CDR3 consists of 15 residues. Germline V lookup: CDR1 MDHEN, CDR2 SYDVKM. In nucleotides, the CDR3 is TGTGCCAGCAGTTCCCCACAGGGGATCCATCAGCCCCAGCATTTT. Its translation is CASSSPQGIHQPQHF. The whole variable domain, filled in from reference TRBV28 and TRBJ1-5, reads DVKVTQSSRYLVKRTGEKVFLECVQDMDHENMFWYRQDPGLGLRLIYFSYDVKMKEKGDIPEGYSVSREKKERFSLILESASTNQTSMYLCASSSPQGIHQPQHFGDGTRLSIL.

The chain joins TRBV9 to TRBJ2-1; tentatively, D is TRBD2 (5 bases). Deletions cut 0 bases from V and 9 bases from J, with 19 bases between. Germline CDR1 is SGDLS and CDR2 is YYNGEE. This CDR3 comprises 16 residues. The CDR3 region is CASSVVPDSRSGEQFF. The CDR3 bases are TGTGCCAGCAGCGTAGTCCCGGACTCACGGAGTGGTGAGCAGTTCTTC.

The table lists this clone with a count of one. The genes are TRBV25-1 and TRBJ2-5, with 10 bases matching TRBD1. Trimming took 6 bases from V and 5 from J; bases not matched to a gene: 9. CDR3 length: 15 residues. Germline CDR1 MGHDK, CDR2 SYGVNS. The CDR3: CASSLTGGAEETQYF. For the CDR3, the DNA is TGTGCCAGCAGCTTGACAGGGGGCGCGGAGGAGACCCAGTACTTC.

This chain links TRBV7-9 with TRBJ2-3; D call uncertain. The V and J ends lost 5 bases and 6 bases respectively, with 9 bases between them. Germline CDR1 is SEHNR and CDR2 is FQNEAQ (reference sequence). CDR3 length: 12 amino acids. For the CDR3, the DNA is TGTGCCAGCAGCCCCCACGGGGATACGCAGTATTTT. Translated, it gives CASSPHGDTQYF.

The J gene is TRBJ2-2, the V gene TRBV19; 10 bases are shared with TRBD1. The CDR3 has 17 residues. The V and J ends lost 2 bases and 5 bases, in that order; junction bases with no gene match: 8. Germline CDR1 and CDR2: LNHDA and SQIVND (reference sequence). The chain's CDR3 is CASSIYGGQGMTGELFF. CDR3 sequence (DNA): TGTGCCAGTAGTATATATGGGGGACAGGGGATGACCGGGGAGCTGTTTTTT.

The chain has TRBV6-5 and TRBJ1-2, with a tentative D call TRBD1 (6 bases). V gave up 5 bases and J gave up 4 bases, with 14 bases separating them. CDR3 length: 14 residues. From germline, CDR1 is MNHEY and CDR2 SVGAGI. CDR3 DNA sequence: TGTGCCAGCAGTGGGGGCGGCAGGTCCTATGGCTACACCTTC. Translating gives CASSGGGRSYGYTF.

This clone was seen just once. The CDR3 loop reads CASNQATGLKTNEKLFF. DNA for the CDR3: TGTGCCAGCAACCAGGCGACAGGGTTAAAAACTAATGAAAAACTGTTTTTT. The V call is TRBV28, the J call TRBJ1-4; 7 nucleotides match TRBD1. Germline lookup yields CDR1 MDHEN and CDR2 SYDVKM. This CDR3 has 17 amino acids. The junction had 12 bases not matched to a gene; V was cut back by 7 bases and J by 1 base. The full variable domain, its missing parts supplied by reference TRBV28 and TRBJ1-4, is DVKVTQSSRYLVKRTGEKVFLECVQDMDHENMFWYRQDPGLGLRLIYFSYDVKMKEKGDIPEGYSVSREKKERFSLILESASTNQTSMYLCASNQATGLKTNEKLFFGSGTQLSVL.

A few counts support this clone. Additional DNA sequences in this sample encode the identical CDR3. This chain joins TRBV18 and TRBJ1-1; 7 nucleotides agree with TRBD1. Germline trimming cut 3 bases from V and 3 bases from J; bases unmatched to any gene: 4. Germline CDR1 and CDR2: KGHSH and LQKENI. The length of the CDR3 is 14 residues. CDR3 amino acids: CASSPLDRDTEAFF. DNA for the CDR3: TGTGCCAGCTCACCCCTAGACAGGGACACTGAAGCTTTCTTT. Complete variable domain (other parts from reference TRBV18 and TRBJ1-1): NAGVMQNPRHLVRRRGQEARLRCSPMKGHSHVYWYRQLPEEGLKFMVYLQKENIIDESGMPKERFSAEFPKEGPSILRIQQVVRGDSAAYFCASSPLDRDTEAFFGQGTRLTVV.

The rearrangement links TRBV2 to TRBJ2-3; no clear D. CDR1 and CDR2 from the germline V gene are SNHLY and FYNNEI. CDR3 length: 11 amino acids. Trimming took 7 bases from V and 5 from J, leaving 7 bases between them. The CDR3 region has the DNA TGTGCCAGCAAGGAGAGAGATACGCAGTATTTT. Translating gives CASKERDTQYF.

The sample holds a few counts of this clone. This chain uses TRBV19 with TRBJ1-5; no clear D. Trimming shortened V by 5 bases and J by 5 bases, and 7 bases separated the two germline ends. The CDR3 spans 12 residues. Germline V gives CDR1 LNHDA, CDR2 SQIVND (reference sequence). Here the CDR3 DNA reads TGTGCCAGTAGTCTCCCTGATCAGCCCCAGCATTTT. Translation gives CASSLPDQPQHF.

The genes are TRBV2 and TRBJ2-1, with 13 bases that match TRBD2. Looked up from germline, CDR1 is SNHLY and CDR2 is FYNNEI. Losses at the gene ends were 4 bases for V and 6 bases for J; bases not matched to a gene: 3. The CDR3 is 15 residues long. The CDR3 region has the DNA TGTGCCAGCAGTGTGACTAGCGGGGGGCTCAATGAGCAGTTCTTC. It yields the protein CASSVTSGGLNEQFF.

The chain is built from TRBV12-5 and TRBJ2-1, with 8 bases aligning to TRBD2. With 2 bases clipped from V and 0 bases from J, the junction kept 6 bases outside the gene matches. CDR3 size: 17 residues. The germline V gene encodes CDR1 LGHNT and CDR2 FRNRAP. CDR3 amino acids: CASGLRGGRSSYNEQFF. As DNA, the CDR3 is TGTGCTAGTGGTTTGAGGGGCGGGAGGAGCTCCTACAATGAGCAGTTCTTC.

The genes are TRBV28 and TRBJ2-5, with 11 bases lining up with TRBD2. CDR1 MDHEN and CDR2 SYDVKM come from the germline V gene. The CDR3 is 14 residues long. The V segment lost 5 bases and the J segment 3 bases; nucleotides outside the gene matches: 2. This CDR3 is CASSDSGREETQYF. The CDR3 nucleotides are TGTGCCAGCAGTGATAGCGGGAGGGAAGAGACCCAGTACTTC.

The chain has TRBV10-3 and TRBJ2-3; TRBD2 agrees at 7 bases. In germline, CDR1 is ENHRY, CDR2 SYGVKD. V shed 0 bases and J 2 bases; nucleotides not matched to a gene: 5. The CDR3 totals 16 residues. CDR3 DNA sequence: TGTGCCATCAGTGAGTCGGGGGGGTTGCCCACAGATACGCAGTATTTT. Protein: CAISESGGLPTDTQYF.

This chain uses TRBV25-1 with TRBJ2-7, with 8 bases lining up with TRBD2. Germline lookup yields CDR1 MGHDK and CDR2 SYGVNS. CDR3 length: 17 amino acids. The ends lost 1 base at V and 4 bases at J; junction bases unmatched: 12. Here the CDR3 DNA reads TGTGCCAGCAGTGAATCCGGGGGGGGGACTAGGGATTACGAGCAGTACTTC. Its protein product is CASSESGGGTRDYEQYF.

J is TRBJ1-2 and V is TRBV27; D call uncertain. CDR3 length: 12 amino acids. CDR1 and CDR2 from the germline V gene are MNHEY and SMNVEV (reference sequence). Deletions cut 7 bases from V and 3 bases from J, with 9 bases between. The CDR3 coding sequence is TGTGCCAGCACCACTGAGGACTATGGCTACACCTTC. It codes for CASTTEDYGYTF.

This chain joins TRBV15 and TRBJ2-2; D is perhaps TRBD1 (5 bases). V lost 5 bases and J lost 1, with 11 bases in between. Germline CDR1 LNHNV, CDR2 YYDKDF (reference sequence). The CDR3 contains 15 residues. DNA for the CDR3: TGTGCCACCAGCTCTCCCGACAGGAACACCGGGGAGCTGTTTTTT. Encoded protein: CATSSPDRNTGELFF.

V is TRBV6-4 and J is TRBJ2-1, with 9 bases lining up with TRBD2. Germline V gene data show CDR1 as MRHNA and CDR2 as SNTAGT. V trimming: 0 bases; J trimming: 4 bases; junction bases outside the gene matches: 4. The CDR3 runs 16 residues. The CDR3 reads CASSDSGAGGYNEQFF. In DNA form, the CDR3 reads TGTGCCAGCAGTGACTCCGGTGCGGGAGGGTACAATGAGCAGTTCTTC.

The genes are TRBV10-3 and TRBJ1-2, with a tentative D call TRBD1 (5 bases). This CDR3 contains 14 residues. Germline V gives CDR1 ENHRY, CDR2 SYGVKD. Trimming cost V 2 bases and J 5 bases, with 12 bases left between them. The DNA for the CDR3 is TGTGCCATCAGTGAGGGGGGGAGTTCGTATGGCTACACCTTC. As protein: CAISEGGSSYGYTF.

The rearrangement links TRBV7-9 to TRBJ2-3; tentative D call: TRBD2 (6 bases). This CDR3 comprises 15 residues. From germline, CDR1 is SEHNR and CDR2 FQNEAQ (reference sequence). The V and J ends lost 1 base and 0 bases respectively, with 8 bases between them. The chain's CDR3 is CASSLEGLSTDTQYF. CDR3 coding DNA: TGTGCCAGCAGCTTAGAGGGACTTAGCACAGATACGCAGTATTTT. The complete variable domain, with remaining parts taken from reference TRBV7-9 and TRBJ2-3, reads DTGVSQNPRHKITKRGQNVTFRCDPISEHNRLYWYRQTLGQGPEFLTYFQNEAQLEKSRLLSDRFSAERPKGSFSTLEIQRTEQGDSAMYLCASSLEGLSTDTQYFGPGTRLTVL.

This clone occurred once. This sequence joins TRBV6-5 and TRBJ2-7, with a weak D call TRBD1 (6 bases). Trimming took off 6 bases at V and 2 bases at J, with 17 bases between the two ends. CDR3 length: 15 amino acids. Germline V gene sequence: CDR1 MNHEY, CDR2 SVGAGI. CDR3 in DNA: TGTGCCAGCAGCCCGACAGGTGAACCCCCCTACGAGCAGTACTTC. Its translation: CASSPTGEPPYEQYF.

Of note for this clone: At one of its ends the junction is not consistent with the germline gene, which may arise from a read error. V gene TRBV7-9 combines with J gene TRBJ1-1; 9 bases match TRBD1. There are 15 residues in the CDR3. Germline CDR1 SEHNR, CDR2 FQNEAQ (reference sequence). CDR3 coding DNA: TGTTCCAGCAGCTATTTGGGACAGGGGAACACTGAAGCTTTCTTT. It codes for CSSSYLGQGNTEAFF.

There are many counts of this clone. The V call is TRBV18, the J call TRBJ2-7; D remains ambiguous. V was clipped by 3 bases and J by 0 bases, with 6 bases between them. Germline V gene data show CDR1 as KGHSH and CDR2 as LQKENI. The CDR3 has 13 residues. In nucleotides, the CDR3 is TGTGCCAGCTCACCTGGCAGCTCCTACGAGCAGTACTTC. Amino acids: CASSPGSSYEQYF.

The chain recombines TRBV5-4 with TRBJ2-7; D uncertain. The CDR3 consists of 15 residues. In germline, CDR1 is SGHNT, CDR2 YYREEE (reference sequence). V lost 4 bases, J lost 0 bases, and 14 bases lay in between. CDR3 in DNA: TGTGCCAGCAGCCCACGACTGGAGAGCTCCTACGAGCAGTACTTC. As protein: CASSPRLESSYEQYF.

The chain combines TRBV7-2 with TRBJ2-2; 11 nucleotides line up with TRBD2. This CDR3 has 16 residues. V was clipped by 6 bases and J by 5 bases; unmatched bases: 8. Germline CDR1 reads SGHTA; CDR2 reads FQGNSA. The CDR3 protein is CASRLRLAGRTGELFF. The DNA of the CDR3 is TGTGCCAGCAGGTTACGACTAGCGGGAAGGACCGGGGAGCTGTTTTTT.